The TCR beta chain under discussion was sequenced for a study of cytomegalovirus exposure and HLA in healthy donors. Study-level findings and limits: Across donors, most TCRs were seen rarely, yet some public ones were widespread. A further, later analysis showed that HLA-associated TCR beta chains (compared with equally common others) were more clonally expanded. Some segments of the V type, notably TRBV6-2 and TRBV6-3, were excluded as indistinguishable.

The study ran its PCR with 60 Vbeta and 13 Jbeta primers. In the original processing: There were about 80 million unique TCR beta chains by a later count, and 10 million to 12 million of them were shared. The data were produced by immunoSEQ multiplex PCR, yet TCRdb's version contains in-frame clones alone and is incomplete. The V and J calls and the clone size are those of that table, but D and trimming were determined from the DNA. The profile covers 95,000 to 100,000 clones, with around 69% appearing a single time and 19% taken by the ten largest. With respect to this clone: What it recognizes is unknown.

The CDR3 extends over 16 amino acids. Germline V CDR1 and CDR2: SGHDT, YYEEEE. The V gene lost 1 base and the J gene lost 0 bases, with 11 bases spanning the gap. The sequenced material came from PBMCs. This clonotype was sampled from a woman aged 60-75 years in good health and CMV-seropositive. The V gene is TRBV5-6, the J gene TRBJ1-5; perhaps TRBD1 as D (6 bases). CDR3 in amino acids: CASSLWTVISNQPQHF. DNA of the CDR3: TGTGCCAGCAGCTTGTGGACAGTCATTAGCAATCAGCCCCAGCATTTT.